This T cell receptor beta chain derives from a study of shared clonotypes between healthy human individuals. Study as a whole: Researchers drew samples from two women and a few men aged 18 to 49.

Assay: immunoSEQ multiplex PCR; the TCRdb copy retains only in-frame clones and omits some. The sample comprises 1,400,000 or so clones, around 98.5% of which are singletons, and approximately 0.38% rests with the top ten. This CDR3 region has 14 residues. Looked up from germline, CDR1 is MNHEY and CDR2 is SVGAGI. Trimming cost V 6 bases and J 3 bases; bases outside gene matches: 0. As concerns this clone: Its antigen is still unknown. Other DNA variants within this sample encode the same CDR3.

Study-level points and caveats: Relative to clonotypes present in all four donors, those not shared had lower generation probabilities. What naive subsets generally showed was a larger estimated richness than memory subsets showed. The sharing of about 5% of naive CD4 clonotypes was seen across a handful of donors.

The V and J genes are TRBV6-5 and TRBJ2-3; 13 nucleotides match TRBD2. Material for sequencing was naive CD4+ T cells sorted from blood. Subset indicated: CD45RA+ positively selected. This receptor was obtained from a man aged 25 to 40 in good health. Written as DNA, the CDR3 is TGTGCCAGCAGACTAGCGGGAGGGACAGATACGCAGTATTTT. The encoded protein is CASRLAGGTDTQYF.